One sample yielded the 9 T cell receptor beta chains listed below, sequenced in a study of CD8 T cells in ankylosing spondylitis. TCRdb used MiXCR to reprocess the 5' RACE reads, holding one entry per CDR3 protein. Of more than 150,000 distinct CDR3 sequences listed, around 10% were seen once; the top ten hold almost 30%. The material sequenced was blood, either unsorted or a sorted T cell fraction (not recorded which). All receptors derive from a male donor with ankylosing spondylitis or in good health (not recorded which).

This clonotype turned up a few times. The chain couples TRBV4-2 to TRBJ2-7, with TRBD2 matching over 9 bases. The CDR3 covers 15 residues. CDR1 and CDR2 (germline): LGHNA, YNFKEQ. V dropped 7 bases and J dropped 2; count of bases not matched to a gene: 9. The DNA for the CDR3 is TGTGCCAGCAATCAAGGCGGGAGGGAAACCTACGAGCAGTACTTC. It codes for CASNQGGRETYEQYF.

This clonotype was found a few times. V and J are TRBV9 and TRBJ1-2; 7 nucleotides agree with TRBD1. Germline-derived CDR1 and CDR2 are SGDLS and YYNGEE. The CDR3 length is 15 residues. J was trimmed by 3 bases and V by 6 bases; bases with no gene match: 11. The CDR3 here is CASTPYRDSHYGYTF. The CDR3 DNA is TGTGCCAGCACTCCTTATAGGGACAGCCACTATGGCTACACCTTC.

This clonotype was recorded at least ten times. The chain combines TRBV6-2 or TRBV6-3 with TRBJ1-1; D not certain. The V gene's germline CDR1 is MNHEY and CDR2 SVGEGT. The length of the CDR3 is 14 residues. The germline V and J ends were trimmed by 7 bases and 0 bases, with 12 bases remaining between them. In DNA form, the CDR3 reads TGTGCCAGCACCCCTGCGGGTTTGAACACTGAAGCTTTCTTT. Protein: CASTPAGLNTEAFF.

In its sample, this clonotype was seen many times. The CDR3 loop is CAISESGQGNTEAFF. DNA for the CDR3: TGTGCCATCAGTGAGTCGGGACAGGGGAATACTGAAGCTTTCTTT. The genes are TRBV10-3 and TRBJ1-1; 10 positions agree with TRBD1. Germline CDR1 reads ENHRY; CDR2 reads SYGVKD. This CDR3 is built from 15 residues. With V trimmed by 0 bases and J by 5 bases, 3 bases remained unmatched.

This clonotype was counted many times. The chain employs TRBV29-1 and TRBJ2-7; 8 positions match TRBD1. Germline values: CDR1 SQVTM, CDR2 ANQGSEA. The CDR3 length is 15 residues. The V segment lost 0 bases and the J segment 11 bases; nucleotides outside the gene matches: 15. Here the CDR3 reads CSVEDRAGQGAVKYF. For the CDR3, the DNA is TGCAGCGTTGAAGATCGGGCAGGACAGGGTGCGGTAAAGTACTTC.

This clonotype has a count of ten or more. The gene calls are TRBV11-2 and TRBJ2-1; no reliable D call. Germline V gene data show CDR1 as SGHAT and CDR2 as FQNNGV. Trimming removed 3 bases from V and 4 bases from J, with 7 bases in between. The CDR3 length is 13 residues. CDR3 in DNA: TGTGCCAGCAGCTTCGGGCAATACAATGAGCAGTTCTTC. This sequence encodes CASSFGQYNEQFF.

This clonotype was seen repeatedly, ten times or more. The V gene is TRBV24-1, the J gene TRBJ1-5; 7 bases line up with TRBD1. CDR3 length equals 14 residues. From germline, CDR1 is KGHDR and CDR2 SFDVKD. V gave up 4 bases and J gave up 6 bases; unmatched junction bases: 5. CDR3 sequence (DNA): TGTGCCACCAGTGAAGCAGGGGGTACTCAGCCCCAGCATTTT. This codes for CATSEAGGTQPQHF.

This clonotype showed up just a few times. The chain couples TRBV21-1 to TRBJ2-5. TRBV21-1 represents a pseudogene. CDR3 length equals 13 residues. The CDR3 nucleotides are TGTGCCAGCAGCAATGTTAACCAAGAGACCCAGTACTTC. Translating it yields CASSNVNQETQYF.

This clonotype was detected ten times or more. The V gene is TRBV9, the J gene TRBJ1-1; TRBD1 agrees at 10 bases. The germline V gene has CDR1 SGDLS and CDR2 YYNGEE. The CDR3 loop spans 15 amino acids. With V trimmed by 3 bases and J by 4 bases, 6 bases remained unmatched. In DNA, the CDR3 is TGTGCCAGCAGCGGACAGGGGGCGGTCGTCACTGAAGCTTTCTTT. This sequence encodes CASSGQGAVVTEAFF.